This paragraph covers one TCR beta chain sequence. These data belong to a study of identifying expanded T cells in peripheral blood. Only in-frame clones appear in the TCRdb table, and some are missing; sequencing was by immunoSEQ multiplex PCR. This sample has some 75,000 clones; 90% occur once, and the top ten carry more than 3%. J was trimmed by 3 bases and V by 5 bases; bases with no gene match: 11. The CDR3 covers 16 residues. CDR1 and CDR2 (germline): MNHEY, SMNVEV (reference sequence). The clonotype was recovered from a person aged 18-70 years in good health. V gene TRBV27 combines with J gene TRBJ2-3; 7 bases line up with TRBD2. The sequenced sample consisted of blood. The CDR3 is CASSRIAGGLTDTQYF. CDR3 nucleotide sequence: TGTGCCAGCAGTAGGATAGCGGGTGGGTTAACAGATACGCAGTATTTT.